This T cell receptor (beta chain) was identified during a study of OX40 agonist ivuxolimab in advanced cancers. Study-wide context: Participants could have had prior anti-PD-1, anti-PD-L1 or anti-CTLA-4 therapy, and around 40% had some. Study results and limitations: Those patients achieving a partial response at 0.1-3.0 mg/kg showed among the lowest clonal expansion. The CD4+ and CD8+ T cells in the blood had expanded clonally by week 6 at 0.1 to 3.0 mg/kg.

This CDR3 region has 11 residues. Germline CDR1 MNHNS, CDR2 SASEGT. About this clone: Its antigen is unidentified. Germline and junction disagree at one end, which may indicate a read error.

Some clones are missing from TCRdb's copy, which holds only in-frame ones; the method was immunoSEQ multiplex PCR. The table lists some 71,000 clones, 90% to 95% of them singletons. The chain employs TRBV6-1 and TRBJ2-7, with D possibly being TRBD1 (5 bases). The clonotype was recovered from an adult with an advanced solid tumor such as melanoma, head and neck, liver or kidney cancer. This specimen consisted of CD4+ or CD8+ T cells sorted from blood, obtained in a trial of the OX40 agonist ivuxolimab. CDR3 amino acids: CASSEGGQLTF. CDR3 DNA sequence: TGTGCCAGCAGTGAGGGTGGACAACTTACTTTT.